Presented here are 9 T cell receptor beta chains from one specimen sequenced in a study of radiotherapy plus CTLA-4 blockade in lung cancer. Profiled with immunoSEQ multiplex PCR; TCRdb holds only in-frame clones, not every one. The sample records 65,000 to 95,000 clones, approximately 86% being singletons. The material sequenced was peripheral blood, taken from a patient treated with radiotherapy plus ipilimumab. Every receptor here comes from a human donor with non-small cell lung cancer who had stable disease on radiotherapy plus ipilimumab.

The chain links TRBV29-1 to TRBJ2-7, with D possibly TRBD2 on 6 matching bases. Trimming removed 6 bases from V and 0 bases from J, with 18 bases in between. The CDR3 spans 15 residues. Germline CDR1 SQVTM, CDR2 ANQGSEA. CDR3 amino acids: CSVQDLPSDSYEQYF. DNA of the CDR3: TGCAGCGTCCAAGACCTTCCTAGCGACTCCTACGAGCAGTACTTC.

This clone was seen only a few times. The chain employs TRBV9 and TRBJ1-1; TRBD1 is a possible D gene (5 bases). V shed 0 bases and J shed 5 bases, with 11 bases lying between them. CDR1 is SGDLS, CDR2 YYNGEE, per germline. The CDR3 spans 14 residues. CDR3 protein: CASSVAGGGTEAFF. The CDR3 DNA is TGTGCCAGCAGCGTAGCGGGGGGGGGAACTGAAGCTTTCTTT. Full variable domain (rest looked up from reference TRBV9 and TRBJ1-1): DSGVTQTPKHLITATGQRVTLRCSPRSGDLSVYWYQQSLDQGLQFLIQYYNGEERAKGNILERFSAQQFPDLHSELNLSSLELGDSALYFCASSVAGGGTEAFFGQGTRLTVV.

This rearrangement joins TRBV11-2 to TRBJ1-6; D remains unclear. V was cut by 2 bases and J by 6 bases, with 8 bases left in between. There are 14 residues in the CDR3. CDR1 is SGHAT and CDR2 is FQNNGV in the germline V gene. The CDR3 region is CASSLSGFNSPLHF. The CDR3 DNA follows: TGTGCCAGCAGCTTATCTGGATTTAATTCACCCCTCCACTTT.

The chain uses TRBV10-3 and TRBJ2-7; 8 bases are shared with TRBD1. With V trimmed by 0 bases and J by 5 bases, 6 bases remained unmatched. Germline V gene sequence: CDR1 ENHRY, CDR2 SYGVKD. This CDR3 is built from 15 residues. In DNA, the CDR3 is TGTGCCATCAGTGAGTCGACAGGGGCAGTTAACGAGCAGTACTTC. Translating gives CAISESTGAVNEQYF.

This CDR3 reads CASSLDRDRGYGYTF. CDR3 nucleotide sequence: TGCGCCAGCAGCCTAGATCGGGACAGGGGCTATGGCTACACCTTC. The V gene is TRBV5-1, the J gene TRBJ1-2; 10 bases fit TRBD1. The CDR3 extends over 15 amino acids. Germline-derived CDR1 and CDR2 are SGHRS and YFSETQ. V dropped 4 bases and J dropped 4; count of bases not matched to a gene: 7.

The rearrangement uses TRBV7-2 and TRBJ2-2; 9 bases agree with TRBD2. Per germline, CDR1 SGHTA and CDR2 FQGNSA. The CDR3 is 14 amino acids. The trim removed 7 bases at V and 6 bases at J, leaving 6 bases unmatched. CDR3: CASTRTSVPGELFF. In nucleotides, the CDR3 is TGTGCCAGCACCAGGACTAGCGTCCCCGGGGAGCTGTTTTTT.

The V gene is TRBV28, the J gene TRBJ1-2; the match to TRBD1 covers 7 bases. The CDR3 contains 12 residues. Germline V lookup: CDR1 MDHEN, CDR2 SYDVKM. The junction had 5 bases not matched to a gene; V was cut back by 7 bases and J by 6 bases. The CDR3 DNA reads TGTGCCAGCACCCTGGACAGGCATGGCTACACCTTC. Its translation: CASTLDRHGYTF.

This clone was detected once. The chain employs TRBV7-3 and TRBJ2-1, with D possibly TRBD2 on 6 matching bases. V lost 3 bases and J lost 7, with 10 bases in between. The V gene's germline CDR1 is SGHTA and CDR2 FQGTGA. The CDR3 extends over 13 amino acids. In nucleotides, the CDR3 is TGTGCCAGCAGCTTGGGGGGAAAGAATGAGCAGTTCTTC. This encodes CASSLGGKNEQFF.

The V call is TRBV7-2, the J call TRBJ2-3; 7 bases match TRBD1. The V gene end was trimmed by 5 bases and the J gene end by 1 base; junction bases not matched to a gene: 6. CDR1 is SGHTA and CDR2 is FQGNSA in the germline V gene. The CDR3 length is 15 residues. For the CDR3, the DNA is TGTGCCAGCAGCAAAGACAGGGTTCGCACAGATACGCAGTATTTT. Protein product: CASSKDRVRTDTQYF.